The 26 T cell receptor beta chains listed next were all sequenced from one sample in a study of CD8+CD57+ T cells in acquired aplastic anemia. Genomic DNA, the template, was used for profiling of the TCR beta VDJ and CDR3. MiXCR, applied by TCRdb to the reads, yields one record per CDR3 protein. The sample has approximately 270,000 distinct CDR3 sequences; roughly three fifths are singletons. The specimen sequenced was sorted CD4+, CD8+, or CD8+CD57+ T cells (not recorded which) from PBMCs. The receptors here all came from a human donor with severe aplastic anemia or a healthy control (not recorded which).

There are many counts of this clonotype. This chain connects TRBV5-1 to TRBJ2-5; 9 nucleotides line up with TRBD2. V shed 5 bases, J shed 9 bases, and the junction held 11 bases outside the gene matches. CDR3 length: 14 residues. Germline V gene sequence: CDR1 SGHRS, CDR2 YFSETQ. The DNA for the CDR3 is TGCGCCAGCAGGCGTCTAGCGGGGCCCTCGGCCCAGTACTTC. Translation gives CASRRLAGPSAQYF.

V gene TRBV7-3 combines with J gene TRBJ2-1, with 8 bases fitting TRBD2. CDR3 size: 15 residues. CDR1 and CDR2 (germline): SGHTA, FQGTGA. Losses at the gene ends were 2 bases for V and 7 bases for J; bases not matched to a gene: 7. Here the CDR3 reads CASSLGTSRSNEQFF. The CDR3 nucleotides are TGTGCCAGCAGCTTAGGGACTAGTCGGTCTAATGAGCAGTTCTTC.

On this clonotype: No conserved phenylalanine or tryptophan ends this CDR3, so it is likely a read error. This chain uses TRBV7-3 with TRBJ2-5, with D possibly TRBD2 on 5 matching bases. This CDR3 has 14 amino acids. CDR1 SGHTA and CDR2 FQGTGA come from the germline V gene. CDR3 amino acids: CASSLSLGDETQYS. CDR3 in DNA: TGTGCCAGCAGTTTAAGTCTGGGAGACGAGACTCAGTACTCC.

V and J are TRBV10-3 and TRBJ1-1; D call uncertain. Germline V CDR1 and CDR2: ENHRY, SYGVKD. This CDR3 has 15 residues. Trimming took off 2 bases at V and 1 base at J, with 11 bases between the two ends. The CDR3 DNA reads TGTGCCATCAGTGAGAAGTTTGGCTCGAACACTGAAGCTTTCTTT. Translation: CAISEKFGSNTEAFF.

This clonotype was detected only a few times. The rearrangement links TRBV24-1 to TRBJ2-3, with 9 bases aligning to TRBD1. This CDR3 comprises 15 residues. Germline V CDR1 and CDR2: KGHDR, SFDVKD. The trim removed 7 bases at V and 3 bases at J, leaving 7 bases unmatched. Written as DNA, the CDR3 is TGTGCCACCAGGCCGACAGGGGGTTGGACAGATACGCAGTATTTT. It is translated as CATRPTGGWTDTQYF.

This clonotype was seen at least ten times. J is TRBJ2-3 and V is TRBV2, with TRBD2 identical over 12 bases. From germline, CDR1 is SNHLY and CDR2 FYNNEI. J gave up 4 bases and V 8 bases, and 22 bases lay outside the gene matches. The CDR3 extends over 20 amino acids. CDR3 sequence reads: CASGGLVASGGAGGADTQYF. CDR3 bases: TGTGCCAGCGGAGGGCTTGTCGCTAGCGGGGGGGCGGGGGGAGCAGATACGCAGTATTTT.

In this sample, this clonotype turned up a few times. The chain carries TRBV20-1 and TRBJ2-5; D is undetermined. The length of the CDR3 is 11 residues. The V and J ends lost 5 bases and 5 bases respectively, with 9 bases between them. CDR1 DFQATT and CDR2 SNEGSKA come from the germline V gene (reference sequence). The CDR3, as DNA: TGCAGTGCTCGTAACCGGGAGACCCAGTACTTC. It yields the protein CSARNRETQYF.

In this sample, this clonotype turned up many times. The chain uses TRBV7-9 and TRBJ2-5, with 7 bases identical to TRBD2. The CDR3 spans 13 residues. CDR1 is SEHNR and CDR2 is FQNEAQ in the germline V gene (reference sequence). V shed 5 bases and J 4 bases; nucleotides not matched to a gene: 4. The CDR3 nucleotides are TGTGCCAGCAGCGTTAGCGGGTCAGAGACCCAGTACTTC. Translating it yields CASSVSGSETQYF.

The V call is TRBV20-1, the J call TRBJ2-7; 10 bases are a match to TRBD2. This CDR3 is 12 amino acids long. Germline V gene sequence: CDR1 DFQATT, CDR2 SNEGSKA (reference sequence). DNA of the CDR3: TGCAGCATAGCGGGGGGATCCTACGAGCAGTACTTC. It codes for CSIAGGSYEQYF.

The sample holds many counts of this clonotype. V and J are TRBV20-1 and TRBJ2-3; 11 nucleotides align to TRBD2. Germline CDR1 DFQATT, CDR2 SNEGSKA (reference sequence). V shed 5 bases and J 1 base; nucleotides not matched to a gene: 17. The CDR3 is 19 amino acids. The CDR3 loop is CSAPPSTSGVIRGTDTQYF. The CDR3, as DNA: TGCAGTGCTCCACCCTCGACTAGCGGGGTGATCAGGGGCACAGATACGCAGTATTTT.

The chain uses TRBV6-5 and TRBJ2-3, with D hard to call. This CDR3 contains 14 residues. Germline lookup yields CDR1 MNHEY and CDR2 SVGAGI. V was clipped by 7 bases and J by 4 bases, with 15 bases between them. The CDR3 DNA follows: TGTGCCAGCACCACGGGTGGTCTCTCAGATACGCAGTATTTT. This encodes CASTTGGLSDTQYF.

In regard to this clonotype: The junction shows a germline mismatch at one end, possibly a read error. As DNA, the CDR3 is TGTACCAGCAGTGATGACAGAAACTACGAGCAGTACTTC. Protein product: CTSSDDRNYEQYF. The chain uses TRBV25-1 and TRBJ2-7; possible D gene TRBD1, 5 bases. Per the germline V gene, CDR1 is MGHDK and CDR2 is SYGVNS. This CDR3 contains 13 residues.

The V gene is TRBV4-2, the J gene TRBJ2-7; D is unclear. Germline CDR1 LGHNA, CDR2 YNFKEQ. V was clipped by 2 bases and J by 2 bases, with 10 bases between them. This CDR3 has 14 residues. The CDR3 sequence: CASSQKPDAYEQYF. The CDR3 DNA sequence: TGTGCCAGCAGCCAAAAGCCGGATGCCTACGAGCAGTACTTC.

Details on this clonotype: Compared with germline, one end of the junction differs, possibly owing to a read error. The genes are TRBV5-1 and TRBJ2-1; D is undetermined. There are 13 residues in the CDR3. Germline CDR1 and CDR2: SGHRS and YFSETQ. The CDR3 bases are TGTGCCAGCAGCTCAAGAACAGAGCATGAGCAGTTCTTC. As protein: CASSSRTEHEQFF. Complete variable domain (other parts from reference TRBV5-1 and TRBJ2-1): KAGVTQTPRYLIKTRGQQVTLSCSPISGHRSVSWYQQTPGQGLQFLFEYFSETQRNKGNFPGRFSGRQFSNSRSEMNVSTLELGDSALYLCASSSRTEHEQFFGPGTRLTVL.

This chain joins TRBV19 and TRBJ2-7; 7 nucleotides match TRBD1. CDR3 length: 14 amino acids. The V segment lost 6 bases and the J segment 0 bases; nucleotides outside the gene matches: 5. The germline V gene has CDR1 LNHDA and CDR2 SQIVND (reference sequence). The DNA of the CDR3 is TGTGCCAGTAGGGCAGGGGGTGGCTCCTACGAGCAGTACTTC. Protein product: CASRAGGGSYEQYF.

V is TRBV7-2 and J is TRBJ2-7, with a tentative D call TRBD1 (6 bases). The CDR3 spans 14 residues. CDR1 and CDR2 from the germline V gene are SGHTA and FQGNSA. Between the trimmed V and J ends, which lost 5 bases and 2 bases, there was a span of 13 bases. CDR3 sequence (DNA): TGTGCCAGCAGCCTCCAGACAGGCACCTACGAGCAGTACTTC. This sequence encodes CASSLQTGTYEQYF.

The V call is TRBV10-2, the J call TRBJ2-1; 11 bases map to TRBD2. Trimming at V came to 6 bases and at J to 5 bases, leaving 6 bases not matched to a gene. CDR3 size: 15 residues. In germline, CDR1 is WSHSY, CDR2 SAAADI. The chain's CDR3 is CASRLGTSGHNEQFF. DNA for the CDR3: TGCGCCAGCAGGCTCGGGACTAGCGGCCACAATGAGCAGTTCTTC.

This clonotype was picked up a small number of times. V and J are TRBV9 and TRBJ1-2; 7 bases are shared with TRBD1. J was trimmed by 5 bases and V by 2 bases; bases with no gene match: 3. The CDR3 is 13 residues long. Germline assignment: CDR1 SGDLS and CDR2 YYNGEE. The CDR3 DNA reads as TGTGCCAGCAGCGTGACAGGGAATTATGGCTACACCTTC. Translated, it gives CASSVTGNYGYTF. The complete variable domain, with remaining parts taken from reference TRBV9 and TRBJ1-2, reads DSGVTQTPKHLITATGQRVTLRCSPRSGDLSVYWYQQSLDQGLQFLIQYYNGEERAKGNILERFSAQQFPDLHSELNLSSLELGDSALYFCASSVTGNYGYTFGSGTRLTVV.

This clonotype was counted many times. The chain joins TRBV2 to TRBJ1-5; no definite D call. Germline assignment: CDR1 SNHLY and CDR2 FYNNEI. CDR3 length equals 13 residues. V was shortened by 4 bases and J by 5 bases, with 9 bases between the two germline ends. The CDR3 spells CASSVVEDQPQHF. The CDR3 nucleotides are TGTGCCAGCAGTGTAGTGGAGGATCAGCCCCAGCATTTT.

The table lists this clonotype with many counts. The J gene is TRBJ2-7, the V gene TRBV6-5; 7 bases map to TRBD1. V dropped 4 bases and J dropped 3; count of bases not matched to a gene: 3. Germline CDR1 reads MNHEY; CDR2 reads SVGAGI. The CDR3 runs to 13 residues. CDR3: CASSSRQGYEQYF. CDR3 coding DNA: TGTGCCAGCAGTTCGAGACAGGGCTACGAGCAGTACTTC.

V gene TRBV19 combines with J gene TRBJ1-6, with D perhaps TRBD1 (5 bases). Trimming removed 3 bases at V and 9 bases at J, with 15 bases between. The CDR3 covers 15 residues. CDR1 and CDR2 (germline): LNHDA, SQIVND (reference sequence). DNA of the CDR3: TGTGCCAGTAGTATTTCGAGGGATGGGGGTTCACCCCTCCACTTT. Translation gives CASSISRDGGSPLHF.

The rearrangement uses TRBV9 and TRBJ2-5; 9 positions agree with TRBD1. J was trimmed by 11 bases and V by 5 bases; bases with no gene match: 4. The CDR3 runs to 11 residues. Germline V gene sequence: CDR1 SGDLS, CDR2 YYNGEE. DNA for the CDR3: TGTGCCAGCAGGGGGACAGGGAGTCAGTACTTC. It translates to CASRGTGSQYF.

This clonotype was detected a few times. The CDR3 region is CASFTFQGWDTEAFF. CDR3 nucleotide sequence: TGTGCCAGCTTCACCTTTCAGGGGTGGGACACTGAAGCTTTCTTT. The chain combines TRBV18 with TRBJ1-1; D perhaps matches TRBD1 (6 bases). This CDR3 is 15 amino acids long. With 7 bases removed from V and 3 bases from J, the gap between germline ends came to 18 bases. Germline CDR1 is KGHSH and CDR2 is LQKENI.

This sequence joins TRBV24-1 and TRBJ2-5; D is possibly TRBD1 (7 bases). V was cut by 4 bases and J by 2 bases, with 10 bases left in between. The CDR3 runs to 14 residues. Germline-derived CDR1 and CDR2 are KGHDR and SFDVKD. The CDR3 region is CATSDPGGQETQYF. The CDR3 bases are TGTGCCACCAGTGACCCAGGGGGGCAAGAGACCCAGTACTTC.

The V and J genes are TRBV7-8 and TRBJ1-1; D uncertain. V gave up 1 base and J gave up 1 base, with 19 bases separating them. CDR1 SGHVS and CDR2 FQNEAQ come from the germline V gene. This CDR3 contains 18 residues. Here the CDR3 DNA reads TGTGCCAGCAGCTTAGAGCAAACAATGGGCAGCCCGAACACTGAAGCTTTCTTT. It is translated as CASSLEQTMGSPNTEAFF.

This clonotype has just a few counts. The V call is TRBV7-2, the J call TRBJ2-7, with D perhaps matching TRBD2 (5 bases). Trimming removed 4 bases from V and 9 bases from J, with 13 bases in between. This CDR3 has 12 amino acids. CDR1 SGHTA and CDR2 FQGNSA come from the germline V gene. The CDR3 coding sequence is TGTGCCAGCAGCTATTTTTACCGGGGGCAGTACTTC. Its translation: CASSYFYRGQYF.